Below are 26 T cell receptor beta chains sequenced from a single sample in a study of T cell responses to AZD1222 COVID-19 vaccine. TCRdb's table, derived via immunoSEQ multiplex PCR, lists solely in-frame clones and lacks some. The sample carries 150,000 to 250,000 clones, roughly 92% recorded once. This specimen consisted of peripheral blood, obtained 28 days after the second AZD1222 dose. These receptors came from an adult who received the AZD1222 COVID-19 vaccine.

In this sample, this clone turned up a few times. V is TRBV5-1 and J is TRBJ1-6; D unresolved. The CDR3 sequence is 14 residues long. Germline CDR1 reads SGHRS; CDR2 reads YFSETQ. Between the trimmed V and J ends, which lost 3 bases and 7 bases, there was a span of 11 bases. Here the CDR3 reads CASSSLNPNSPLHF. DNA for the CDR3: TGCGCCAGCAGCTCGCTAAACCCCAATTCACCCCTCCACTTT.

The rearrangement joins TRBV5-8 to TRBJ1-3; D ambiguous. This CDR3 is 12 amino acids long. The germline CDR1 and CDR2 sequences are SGHTS and YDEGEE. Trimming took 2 bases from V and 4 from J, leaving 4 bases between them. The CDR3, as DNA: TGTGCCAGCAGCTTCAGCGGAAACACCATATATTTT. This translates into CASSFSGNTIYF.

The chain uses TRBV19 and TRBJ2-3; 7 bases are a match to TRBD2. Trimming cost V 3 bases and J 8 bases; bases outside gene matches: 8. The germline CDR1 and CDR2 sequences are LNHDA and SQIVND (reference sequence). The CDR3 contains 14 residues. The CDR3 DNA follows: TGTGCCAGTAGTATCAAGACTAGCACGGCTACGCAGTATTTT. Its protein is CASSIKTSTATQYF.

The chain joins TRBV30 to TRBJ2-3, with 15 bases identical to TRBD2. Germline CDR1 GTSNPN, CDR2 SVGIG (reference sequence). V was pared by 5 bases and J by 3 bases, with 0 bases of the junction left unmatched. There are 14 residues in the CDR3. The CDR3 reads CAWGTSGGTDTQYF. CDR3 bases: TGTGCCTGGGGGACTAGCGGGGGGACAGATACGCAGTATTTT. The whole variable domain, filled in from reference TRBV30 and TRBJ2-3, reads SQTIHQWPATLVQPVGSPLSLECTVEGTSNPNLYWYRQAAGRGLQLLFYSVGIGQISSEVPQNLSASRPQDRQFILSSKKLLLSDSGFYLCAWGTSGGTDTQYFGPGTRLTVL.

The chain combines TRBV19 with TRBJ2-3; possible D gene TRBD1, 7 bases. Germline assignment: CDR1 LNHDA and CDR2 SQIVND (reference sequence). V was cut by 3 bases and J by 5 bases, with 21 bases left in between. This CDR3 contains 17 residues. In DNA, the CDR3 is TGTGCCAGTAGTATTCTCTTCCAGGGGGGATTTCGAGATACGCAGTATTTT. It translates to CASSILFQGGFRDTQYF.

This clone was picked up one time. This chain joins TRBV5-1 and TRBJ2-7, with 9 bases that match TRBD1. With V trimmed by 3 bases and J by 1 base, 5 bases remained unmatched. Germline assignment: CDR1 SGHRS and CDR2 YFSETQ. CDR3 size: 15 residues. CDR3 protein: CASSWTGERSYEQYF. The CDR3 DNA sequence: TGCGCCAGCAGCTGGACAGGGGAAAGGTCCTACGAGCAGTACTTC.

J is TRBJ1-1 and V is TRBV19; 11 bases align to TRBD1. V lost 7 bases and J lost 4; bases outside the gene matches: 8. Germline V gene data show CDR1 as LNHDA and CDR2 as SQIVND (reference sequence). CDR3 size: 15 residues. CDR3 in amino acids: CASMRGTGGGTEAFF. For the CDR3, the DNA is TGTGCCAGTATGAGGGGGACAGGGGGTGGCACTGAAGCTTTCTTT.

This rearrangement joins TRBV12-3 or TRBV12-4 to TRBJ2-7; D may be TRBD2 (6 bases). The CDR3 totals 13 residues. V gave up 3 bases and J gave up 3 bases, with 9 bases separating them. CDR3 loop: CASSLWRGYEQYF. CDR3 bases: TGTGCCAGCAGTTTGTGGCGGGGCTACGAGCAGTACTTC.

V and J are TRBV7-9 and TRBJ1-1; D remains ambiguous. Trimming took 3 bases from V and 4 from J, leaving 12 bases between them. CDR1 SEHNR and CDR2 FQNEAQ come from the germline V gene (reference sequence). This CDR3 has 14 amino acids. The CDR3 DNA follows: TGTGCCAGCAGCTTTTACTCCAGGACCACTGAAGCTTTCTTT. The encoded protein is CASSFYSRTTEAFF.

CDR3 nucleotides: TGTGCCAGTAGTGCCCACAGGGGAGCTAACTATGGCTACACCTTC. This encodes CASSAHRGANYGYTF. V gene TRBV19 combines with J gene TRBJ1-2; 7 bases are a match to TRBD1. Germline V gives CDR1 LNHDA, CDR2 SQIVND (reference sequence). The J segment lost 0 bases and the V segment lost 5 bases, leaving 6 bases of the junction unmatched. The CDR3 is 15 residues long.

V usage is TRBV4-1 and J usage is TRBJ1-1; D call uncertain. The CDR3 consists of 13 residues. V was pared by 0 bases and J by 6 bases, with 8 bases between. CDR1 MGHRA and CDR2 YSYEKL come from the germline V gene. In DNA, the CDR3 is TGCGCCAGCAGCCAAGAGGGGTGGGCTGAAGCTTTCTTT. It is translated as CASSQEGWAEAFF.

The CDR3 is CAISDAGNQPQHF. The DNA of the CDR3 is TGTGCCATCAGTGATGCAGGCAATCAGCCCCAGCATTTT. V and J are TRBV10-3 and TRBJ1-5; unclear D gene. Germline assignment: CDR1 ENHRY and CDR2 SYGVKD. Between the trimmed V and J ends, which lost 3 bases and 2 bases, there was a span of 5 bases. This CDR3 region has 13 residues.

The chain recombines TRBV5-1 with TRBJ1-2, with D tentatively TRBD1 (5 bases). The length of the CDR3 is 15 residues. CDR1 and CDR2 (germline): SGHRS, YFSETQ. V dropped 0 bases and J dropped 2 bases, with 11 bases sitting between them. The CDR3 spells CASSLDAEGNYGYTF. In nucleotides, the CDR3 is TGCGCCAGCAGCTTGGACGCAGAGGGGAACTATGGCTACACCTTC.

In this sample, this clone turned up once. In DNA form, the CDR3 reads TGTGCCAGCAGCCCGGTAGCTGGGGGATCCACTGAAGCTTTCTTT. Translating gives CASSPVAGGSTEAFF. The chain is built from TRBV7-9 and TRBJ1-1; D perhaps matches TRBD1 (5 bases). This CDR3 region has 15 residues. Trimming removed 5 bases at V and 4 bases at J, with 17 bases between. Germline CDR1 is SEHNR and CDR2 is FQNEAQ (reference sequence).

The rearrangement uses TRBV15 and TRBJ1-6, with 8 bases lining up with TRBD1. Germline V gives CDR1 LNHNV, CDR2 YYDKDF (reference sequence). The CDR3 totals 17 residues. V trimming: 5 bases; J trimming: 0 bases; junction bases outside the gene matches: 6. CDR3 sequence reads: CATSASRGLSYNSPLHF. The DNA of the CDR3 is TGTGCCACCAGCGCATCCAGGGGGCTCTCCTATAATTCACCCCTCCACTTT.

The chain recombines TRBV19 with TRBJ2-1, with D unclear. Germline V gene data show CDR1 as LNHDA and CDR2 as SQIVND (reference sequence). Trimming pared 2 bases from V and 5 bases from J, leaving 13 bases between. The CDR3 is made up of 15 amino acids. CDR3 coding DNA: TGTGCCAGTAGTATATGGGTAAATCGGGACAATGAGCAGTTCTTC. Translated, it gives CASSIWVNRDNEQFF.

The chain couples TRBV7-9 to TRBJ2-2; the D gene could be TRBD1 or TRBD2 (6 bases each). CDR1 is SEHNR, CDR2 FQNEAQ, per germline (reference sequence). Trimming removed 8 bases at V and 0 bases at J, with 13 bases between. This CDR3 is built from 15 residues. CDR3 sequence (DNA): TGTGCCAGCCCCGGAGGGACATCGAACACCGGGGAGCTGTTTTTT. This gives the protein CASPGGTSNTGELFF. Supplemented by reference TRBV7-9 and TRBJ2-2, the full variable domain reads DTGVSQNPRHKITKRGQNVTFRCDPISEHNRLYWYRQTLGQGPEFLTYFQNEAQLEKSRLLSDRFSAERPKGSFSTLEIQRTEQGDSAMYLCASPGGTSNTGELFFGEGSRLTVL.

This chain uses TRBV5-1 with TRBJ2-1; tentatively, D is TRBD1 or TRBD2 (5 bases each). Germline CDR1 reads SGHRS; CDR2 reads YFSETQ. The V gene lost 0 bases and the J gene lost 0 bases, with 13 bases spanning the gap. The CDR3 has 17 residues. CDR3 DNA sequence: TGCGCCAGCAGCTTGGGGGGGACGGTGAGCTCCTACAATGAGCAGTTCTTC. Its protein product is CASSLGGTVSSYNEQFF.

V and J are TRBV6-5 and TRBJ1-6; TRBD1 agrees at 9 bases. CDR1 is MNHEY, CDR2 SVGAGI, per germline. The CDR3 loop spans 14 amino acids. Unmatched junction bases numbered 4, after V lost 5 bases and J lost 8 bases. The CDR3 here is CASSNRGLDSPLHF. CDR3 DNA: TGTGCCAGCAGTAACAGGGGGCTGGATTCACCCCTCCACTTT.

CDR3 DNA sequence: TGTGCCAGCAGTTTATGGCGGTATGGCTACACCTTC. The encoded protein is CASSLWRYGYTF. The V call is TRBV12-3 or TRBV12-4, the J call TRBJ1-2; D is unclear. Trimming cost V 2 bases and J 5 bases, with 6 bases left between them. CDR3 length: 12 amino acids.

This rearrangement joins TRBV7-9 to TRBJ2-2, with D possibly matching TRBD2 (6 bases). Between the trimmed V and J ends, which lost 5 bases and 6 bases, there was a span of 10 bases. The CDR3 is made up of 13 amino acids. The germline V gene has CDR1 SEHNR and CDR2 FQNEAQ (reference sequence). The CDR3 DNA is TGTGCCAGCAGCCCCAGGGAGGCCGGGGAGCTGTTTTTT. Its protein is CASSPREAGELFF. Complete variable domain (other parts from reference TRBV7-9 and TRBJ2-2): DTGVSQNPRHKITKRGQNVTFRCDPISEHNRLYWYRQTLGQGPEFLTYFQNEAQLEKSRLLSDRFSAERPKGSFSTLEIQRTEQGDSAMYLCASSPREAGELFFGEGSRLTVL.

The chain uses TRBV6-2 or TRBV6-3 and TRBJ1-6, with 7 nucleotides matching TRBD1. In germline, CDR1 is MNHEY, CDR2 SVGEGT. V trimming: 6 bases; J trimming: 9 bases; junction bases outside the gene matches: 8. CDR3 size: 14 residues. This CDR3 is CASSWDSVPSPLHF. The CDR3 DNA reads TGTGCCAGCAGCTGGGACAGCGTCCCTTCACCCCTCCACTTT.

This chain connects TRBV12-3 or TRBV12-4 to TRBJ2-7; D might be TRBD2 (5 bases). Trimming took off 4 bases at V and 1 base at J, with 8 bases between the two ends. The length of the CDR3 is 13 residues. CDR3 bases: TGTGCCAGCAGTTGGAGCGGATCCTACGAGCAGTACTTC. This translates into CASSWSGSYEQYF.

This chain connects TRBV6-2 or TRBV6-3 to TRBJ2-3; 13 bases align to TRBD2. V shed 6 bases and J 4 bases; nucleotides not matched to a gene: 7. The CDR3 totals 16 residues. Germline CDR1 MNHEY, CDR2 SVGEGT. The CDR3 sequence: CASSPILAGGPDTQYF. CDR3 nucleotide sequence: TGTGCCAGCAGCCCTATACTAGCGGGGGGGCCAGATACGCAGTATTTT.

The rearrangement uses TRBV7-6 and TRBJ2-1; no firm D call. Trimming pared 3 bases from V and 0 bases from J, leaving 12 bases between. CDR1 and CDR2 (germline): SGHVS, FNYEAQ. This CDR3 is 16 amino acids long. The CDR3 DNA reads TGTGCCAGCAGCTTGGCGAACGCCCGCTCCTACAATGAGCAGTTCTTC. Its translation: CASSLANARSYNEQFF.

The rearrangement joins TRBV4-3 to TRBJ2-7; D not resolved. Germline CDR1 LGHNA, CDR2 YSLEER. CDR3 length equals 15 residues. V was trimmed by 0 bases and J by 1 base, leaving 10 bases between them. The CDR3 DNA follows: TGCGCCAGCAGCCAAGATCTGACATTGTCCTACGAGCAGTACTTC. Its protein is CASSQDLTLSYEQYF.